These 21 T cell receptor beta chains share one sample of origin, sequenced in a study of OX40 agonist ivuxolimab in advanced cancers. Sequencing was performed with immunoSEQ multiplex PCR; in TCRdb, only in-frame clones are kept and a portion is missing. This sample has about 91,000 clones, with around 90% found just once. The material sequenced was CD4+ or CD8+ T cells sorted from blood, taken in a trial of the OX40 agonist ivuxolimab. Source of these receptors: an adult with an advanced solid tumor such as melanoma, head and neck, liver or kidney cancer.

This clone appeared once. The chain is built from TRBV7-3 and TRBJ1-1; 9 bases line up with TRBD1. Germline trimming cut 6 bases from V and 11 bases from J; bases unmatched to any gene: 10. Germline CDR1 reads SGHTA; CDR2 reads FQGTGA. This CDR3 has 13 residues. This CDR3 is CASRRTGEGLAFF. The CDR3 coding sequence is TGTGCCAGCAGACGGACAGGGGAAGGGTTGGCTTTCTTT.

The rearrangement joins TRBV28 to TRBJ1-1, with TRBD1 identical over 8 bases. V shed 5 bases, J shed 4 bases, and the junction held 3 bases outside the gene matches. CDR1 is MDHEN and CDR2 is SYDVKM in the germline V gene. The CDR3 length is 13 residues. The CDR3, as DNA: TGTGCCAGCAGTATTACAGGGGGCACTGAAGCTTTCTTT. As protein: CASSITGGTEAFF.

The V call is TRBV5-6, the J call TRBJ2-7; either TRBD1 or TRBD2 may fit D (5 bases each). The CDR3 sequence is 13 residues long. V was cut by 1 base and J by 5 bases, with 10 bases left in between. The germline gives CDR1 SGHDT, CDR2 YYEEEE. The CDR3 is CASSLSGTDEQYF. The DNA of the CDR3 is TGTGCCAGCAGCTTGTCAGGGACGGACGAGCAGTACTTC.

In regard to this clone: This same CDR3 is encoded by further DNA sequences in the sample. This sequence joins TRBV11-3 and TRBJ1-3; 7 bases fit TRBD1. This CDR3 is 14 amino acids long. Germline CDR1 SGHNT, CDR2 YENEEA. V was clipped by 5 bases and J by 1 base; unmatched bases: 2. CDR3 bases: TGTGCCAGCAGCCTGACAGGGTCTGGAAACACCATATATTTT. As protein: CASSLTGSGNTIYF.

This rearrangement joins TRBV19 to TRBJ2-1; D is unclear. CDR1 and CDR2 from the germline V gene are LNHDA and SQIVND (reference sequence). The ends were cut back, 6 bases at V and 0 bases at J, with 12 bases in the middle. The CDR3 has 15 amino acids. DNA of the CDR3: TGTGCCAGTAGGCTAACAGTTAGCTCCTACAATGAGCAGTTCTTC. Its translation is CASRLTVSSYNEQFF.

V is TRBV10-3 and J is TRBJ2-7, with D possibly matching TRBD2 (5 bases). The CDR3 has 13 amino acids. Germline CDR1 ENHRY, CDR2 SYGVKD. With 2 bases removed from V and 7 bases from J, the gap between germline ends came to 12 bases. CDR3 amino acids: CAISEGSPGEQYF. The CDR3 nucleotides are TGTGCCATCAGTGAGGGATCCCCGGGAGAGCAGTACTTC.

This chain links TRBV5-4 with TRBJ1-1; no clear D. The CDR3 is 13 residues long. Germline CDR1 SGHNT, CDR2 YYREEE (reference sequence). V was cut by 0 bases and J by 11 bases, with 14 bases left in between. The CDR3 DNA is TGTGCCAGCAGCTTGGAATTCGGCGAGAGGGCTTTCTTT. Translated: CASSLEFGERAFF.

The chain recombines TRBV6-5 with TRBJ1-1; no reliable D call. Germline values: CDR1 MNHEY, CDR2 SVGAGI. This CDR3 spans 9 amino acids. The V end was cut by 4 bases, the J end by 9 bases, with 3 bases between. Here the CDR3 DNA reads TGTGCCAGCAGTTCGAAAGCTTTCTTT. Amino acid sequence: CASSSKAFF.

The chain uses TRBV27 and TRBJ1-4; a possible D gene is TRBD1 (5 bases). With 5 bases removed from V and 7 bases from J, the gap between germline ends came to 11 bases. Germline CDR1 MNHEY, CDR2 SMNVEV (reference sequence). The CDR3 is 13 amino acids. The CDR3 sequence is CASSRAGSEKLFF. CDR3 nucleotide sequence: TGTGCCAGCAGTAGGGCAGGGAGTGAAAAACTGTTTTTT.

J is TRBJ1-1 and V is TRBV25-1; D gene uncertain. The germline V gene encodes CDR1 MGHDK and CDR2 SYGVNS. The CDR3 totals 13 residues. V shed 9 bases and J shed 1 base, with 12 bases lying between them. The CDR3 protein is CASQVGGNTEAFF. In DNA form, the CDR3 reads TGTGCCAGTCAGGTCGGAGGGAACACTGAAGCTTTCTTT.

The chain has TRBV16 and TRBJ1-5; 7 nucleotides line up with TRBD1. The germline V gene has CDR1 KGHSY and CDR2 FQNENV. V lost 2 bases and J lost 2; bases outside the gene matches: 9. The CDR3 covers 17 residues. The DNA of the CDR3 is TGTGCCAGCAGCCAAATCGGGGGGACAGTTGGCAATCAGCCCCAGCATTTT. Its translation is CASSQIGGTVGNQPQHF.

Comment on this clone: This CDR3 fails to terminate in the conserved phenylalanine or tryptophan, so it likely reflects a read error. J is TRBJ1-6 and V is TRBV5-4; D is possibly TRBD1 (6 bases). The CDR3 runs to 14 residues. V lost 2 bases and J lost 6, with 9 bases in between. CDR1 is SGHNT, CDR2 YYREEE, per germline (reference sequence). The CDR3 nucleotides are TGTGCCAGCAGCTTCGGACAGCTTAATTCACCCCTCCACCTT. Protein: CASSFGQLNSPLHL.

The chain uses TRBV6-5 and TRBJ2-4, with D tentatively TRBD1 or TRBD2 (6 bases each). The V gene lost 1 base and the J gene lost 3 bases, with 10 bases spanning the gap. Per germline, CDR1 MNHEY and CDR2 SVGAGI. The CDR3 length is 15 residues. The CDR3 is CASSYFEGGKNIQYF. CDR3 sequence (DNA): TGTGCCAGCAGTTACTTTGAGGGGGGCAAAAACATTCAGTACTTC.

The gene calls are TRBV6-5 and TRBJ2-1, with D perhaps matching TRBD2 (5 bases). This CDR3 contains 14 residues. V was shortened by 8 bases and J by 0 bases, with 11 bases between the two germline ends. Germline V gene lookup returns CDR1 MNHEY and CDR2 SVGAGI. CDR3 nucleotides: TGTGCCAGCGGATCCGAGGGCTCCTACAATGAGCAGTTCTTC. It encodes CASGSEGSYNEQFF.

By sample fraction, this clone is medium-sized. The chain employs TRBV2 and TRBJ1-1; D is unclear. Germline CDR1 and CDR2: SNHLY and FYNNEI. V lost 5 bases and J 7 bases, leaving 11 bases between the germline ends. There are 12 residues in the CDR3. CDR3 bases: TGTGCCAGCAGTTCGACACCCTATGAAGCTTTCTTT. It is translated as CASSSTPYEAFF.

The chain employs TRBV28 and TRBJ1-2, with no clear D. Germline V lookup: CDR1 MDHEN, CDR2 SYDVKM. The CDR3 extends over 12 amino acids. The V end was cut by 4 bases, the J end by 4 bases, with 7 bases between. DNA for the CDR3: TGTGCCAGCAGTTCCCAAACCTATGGCTACACCTTC. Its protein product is CASSSQTYGYTF.

CDR3 coding DNA: TGTGCCAGTAGTACCGGGACAGCCCGCAATCAGCCCCAGCATTTT. Translation gives CASSTGTARNQPQHF. The chain carries TRBV19 and TRBJ1-5; 7 bases line up with TRBD1. The CDR3 runs to 15 residues. CDR1 and CDR2 (germline): LNHDA, SQIVND (reference sequence). Germline trimming cut 4 bases from V and 2 bases from J; bases unmatched to any gene: 5. Filled out from reference TRBV19 and TRBJ1-5, the complete variable domain reads DGGITQSPKYLFRKEGQNVTLSCEQNLNHDAMYWYRQDPGQGLRLIYYSQIVNDFQKGDIAEGYSVSREKKESFPLTVTSAQKNPTAFYLCASSTGTARNQPQHFGDGTRLSIL.

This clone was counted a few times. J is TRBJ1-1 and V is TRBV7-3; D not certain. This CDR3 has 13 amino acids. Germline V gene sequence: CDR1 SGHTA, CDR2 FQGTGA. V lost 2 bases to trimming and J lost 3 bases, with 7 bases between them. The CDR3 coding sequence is TGTGCCAGCAGCTTATACGGGGACACTGAAGCTTTCTTT. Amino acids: CASSLYGDTEAFF.

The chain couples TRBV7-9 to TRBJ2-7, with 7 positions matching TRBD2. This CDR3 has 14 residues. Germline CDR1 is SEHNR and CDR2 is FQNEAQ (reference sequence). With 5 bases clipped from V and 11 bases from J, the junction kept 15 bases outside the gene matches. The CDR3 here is CASSPFTGPRGEYF. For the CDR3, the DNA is TGTGCCAGCAGCCCATTCACCGGGCCCCGGGGGGAGTACTTC.

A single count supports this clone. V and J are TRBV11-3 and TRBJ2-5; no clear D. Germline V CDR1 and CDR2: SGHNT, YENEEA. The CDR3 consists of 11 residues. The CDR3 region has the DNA TGTGCTTTCTACCGGGCAGAGACCCAGTACTTC. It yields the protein CAFYRAETQYF.

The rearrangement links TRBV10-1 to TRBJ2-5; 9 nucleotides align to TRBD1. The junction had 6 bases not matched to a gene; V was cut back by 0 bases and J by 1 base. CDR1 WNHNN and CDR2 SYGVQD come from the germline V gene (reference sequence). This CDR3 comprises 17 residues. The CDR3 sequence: CASSESLGTGTQETQYF. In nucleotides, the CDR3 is TGCGCCAGCAGTGAGTCGCTGGGGACAGGGACCCAAGAGACCCAGTACTTC.